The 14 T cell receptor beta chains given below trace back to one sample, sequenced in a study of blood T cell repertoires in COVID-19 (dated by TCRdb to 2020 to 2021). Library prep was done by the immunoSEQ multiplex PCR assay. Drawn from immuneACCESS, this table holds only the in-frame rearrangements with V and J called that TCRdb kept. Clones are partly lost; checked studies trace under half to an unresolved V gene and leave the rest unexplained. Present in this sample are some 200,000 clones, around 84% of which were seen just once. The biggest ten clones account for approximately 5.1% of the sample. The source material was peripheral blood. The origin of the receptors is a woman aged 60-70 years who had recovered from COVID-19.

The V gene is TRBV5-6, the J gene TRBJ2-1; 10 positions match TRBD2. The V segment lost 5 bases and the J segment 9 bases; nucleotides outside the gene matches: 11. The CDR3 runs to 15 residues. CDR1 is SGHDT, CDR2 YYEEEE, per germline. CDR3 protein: CASRKVLAGHLEQFF. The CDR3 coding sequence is TGTGCCAGCAGGAAGGTACTAGCGGGGCACCTTGAGCAGTTCTTC.

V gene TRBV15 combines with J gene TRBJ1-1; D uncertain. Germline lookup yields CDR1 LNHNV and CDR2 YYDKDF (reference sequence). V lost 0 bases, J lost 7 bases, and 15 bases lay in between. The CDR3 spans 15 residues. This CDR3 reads CATSRDALGRYEAFF. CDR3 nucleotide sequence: TGTGCCACCAGCAGAGATGCCCTGGGCCGCTATGAAGCTTTCTTT.

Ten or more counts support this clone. CDR3 coding DNA: TGTGCCAGCAGAAAACTAAACACTGAAGCTTTCTTT. It specifies CASRKLNTEAFF. The chain recombines TRBV27 with TRBJ1-1; D is undetermined. The V and J ends lost 6 bases and 2 bases respectively, with 7 bases between them. The CDR3 runs to 12 residues. CDR1 is MNHEY and CDR2 is SMNVEV in the germline V gene (reference sequence).

The CDR3 here is CASTRGESYGYTF. As DNA, the CDR3 is TGTGCCAGCACCCGGGGAGAAAGCTATGGCTACACCTTC. J is TRBJ1-2 and V is TRBV12-3 or TRBV12-4; D call uncertain. Between the trimmed V and J ends, which lost 7 bases and 4 bases, there was a span of 13 bases. The CDR3 loop spans 13 amino acids.

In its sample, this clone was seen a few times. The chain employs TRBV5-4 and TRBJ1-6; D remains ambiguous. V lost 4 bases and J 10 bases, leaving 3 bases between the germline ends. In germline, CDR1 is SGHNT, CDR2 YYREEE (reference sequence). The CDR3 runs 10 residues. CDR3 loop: CASSLSPLHF. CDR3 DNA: TGTGCCAGCAGCCTATCACCCCTCCACTTT. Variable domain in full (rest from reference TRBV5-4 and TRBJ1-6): ETGVTQSPTHLIKTRGQQVTLRCSSQSGHNTVSWYQQALGQGPQFIFQYYREEENGRGNFPPRFSGLQFPNYSSELNVNALELDDSALYLCASSLSPLHFGNGTRLTVT.

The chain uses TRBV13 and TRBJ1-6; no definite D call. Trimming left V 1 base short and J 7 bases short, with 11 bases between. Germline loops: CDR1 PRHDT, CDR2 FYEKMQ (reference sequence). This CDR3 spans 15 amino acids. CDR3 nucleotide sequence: TGTGCCAGCAGCTTAGCGGGAGGAGGCAATTCACCCCTCCACTTT. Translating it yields CASSLAGGGNSPLHF.

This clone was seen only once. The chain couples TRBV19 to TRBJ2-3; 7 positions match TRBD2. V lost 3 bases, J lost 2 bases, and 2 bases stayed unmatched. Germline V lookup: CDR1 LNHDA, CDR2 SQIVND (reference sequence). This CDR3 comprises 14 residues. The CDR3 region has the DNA TGTGCCAGTAGTATCGGGGGGTTCACAGATACGCAGTATTTT. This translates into CASSIGGFTDTQYF. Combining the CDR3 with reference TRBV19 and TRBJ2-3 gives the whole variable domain DGGITQSPKYLFRKEGQNVTLSCEQNLNHDAMYWYRQDPGQGLRLIYYSQIVNDFQKGDIAEGYSVSREKKESFPLTVTSAQKNPTAFYLCASSIGGFTDTQYFGPGTRLTVL.

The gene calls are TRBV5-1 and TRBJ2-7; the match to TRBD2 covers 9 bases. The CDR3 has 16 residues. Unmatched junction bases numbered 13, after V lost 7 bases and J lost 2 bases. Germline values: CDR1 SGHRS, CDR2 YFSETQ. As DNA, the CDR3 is TGCGCCAGCCGCTCATCTAGCGGGGTAAGGGCCTACGAGCAGTACTTC. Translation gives CASRSSSGVRAYEQYF. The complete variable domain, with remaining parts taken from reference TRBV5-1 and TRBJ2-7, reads KAGVTQTPRYLIKTRGQQVTLSCSPISGHRSVSWYQQTPGQGLQFLFEYFSETQRNKGNFPGRFSGRQFSNSRSEMNVSTLELGDSALYLCASRSSSGVRAYEQYFGPGTRLTVT.

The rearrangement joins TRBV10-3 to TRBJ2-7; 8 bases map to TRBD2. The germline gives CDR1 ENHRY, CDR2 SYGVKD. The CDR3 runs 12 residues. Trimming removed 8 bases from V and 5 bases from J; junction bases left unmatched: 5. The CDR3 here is CAIAGGGDEQYF. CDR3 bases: TGTGCCATCGCCGGGGGGGGTGACGAGCAGTACTTC.

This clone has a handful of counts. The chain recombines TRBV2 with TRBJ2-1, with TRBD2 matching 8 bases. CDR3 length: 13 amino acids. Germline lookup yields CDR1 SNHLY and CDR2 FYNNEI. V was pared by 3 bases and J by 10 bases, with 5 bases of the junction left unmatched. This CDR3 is CASSDSGVGEQFF. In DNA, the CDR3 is TGTGCCAGCAGTGATAGCGGGGTGGGGGAGCAGTTCTTC.

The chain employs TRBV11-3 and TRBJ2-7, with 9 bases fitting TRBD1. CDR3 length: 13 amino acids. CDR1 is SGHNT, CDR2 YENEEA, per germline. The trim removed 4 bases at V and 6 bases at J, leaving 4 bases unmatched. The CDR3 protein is CASSSDRGGEQYF. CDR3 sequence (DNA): TGTGCCAGCAGCTCGGACAGGGGTGGCGAGCAGTACTTC.

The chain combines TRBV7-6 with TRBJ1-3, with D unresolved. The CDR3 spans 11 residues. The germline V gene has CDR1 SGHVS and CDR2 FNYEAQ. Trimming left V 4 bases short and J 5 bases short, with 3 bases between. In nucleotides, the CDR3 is TGTGCCAGCAGCTCCAGAAACACCATATATTTT. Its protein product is CASSSRNTIYF.

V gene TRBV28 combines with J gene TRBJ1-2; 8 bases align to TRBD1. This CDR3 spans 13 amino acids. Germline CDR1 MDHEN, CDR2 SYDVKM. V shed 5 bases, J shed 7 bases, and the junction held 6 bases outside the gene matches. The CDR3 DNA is TGTGCCAGCAGTCAGCCGGACAGGGCTGGCTACACCTTC. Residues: CASSQPDRAGYTF.

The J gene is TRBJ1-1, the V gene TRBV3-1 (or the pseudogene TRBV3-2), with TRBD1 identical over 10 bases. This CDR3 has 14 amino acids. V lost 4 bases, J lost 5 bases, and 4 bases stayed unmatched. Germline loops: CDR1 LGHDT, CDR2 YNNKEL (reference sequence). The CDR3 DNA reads TGTGCCAGCAGCCTCAGACAGGGGGCGACTGAAGCTTTCTTT. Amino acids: CASSLRQGATEAFF.